These 7 T cell receptor beta chains were sequenced from one sample in a study of cytomegalovirus exposure and HLA in healthy donors. Using immunoSEQ multiplex PCR, the repertoire was profiled, and TCRdb retains in-frame clones only, with some absent. The table lists fewer than 350,000 clones, 88% of them singletons. Sample: PBMCs. These receptors originate from a woman under 30 in good health and CMV-seronegative.

This clone was counted a few times. This chain links TRBV2 with TRBJ1-6; the D gene is possibly TRBD1 (6 bases). Germline V gene data show CDR1 as SNHLY and CDR2 as FYNNEI. The CDR3 totals 15 residues. V was trimmed by 4 bases and J by 5 bases, leaving 12 bases between them. The CDR3 DNA reads as TGTGCCAGCAGTGCAGGACAGCTTAATAATTCACCCCTCCACTTT. Protein: CASSAGQLNNSPLHF.

The V call is TRBV5-4, the J call TRBJ1-1; no reliable D call. V was pared by 4 bases and J by 1 base, with 14 bases between. The CDR3 covers 15 residues. Germline-derived CDR1 and CDR2 are SGHNT and YYREEE (reference sequence). CDR3 residues: CASSREGSSNTEAFF. CDR3 nucleotide sequence: TGTGCCAGCAGCCGTGAGGGATCCTCGAACACTGAAGCTTTCTTT.

The J gene is TRBJ2-5, the V gene TRBV19, with D perhaps TRBD2 (5 bases). The V and J ends lost 0 bases and 2 bases respectively, with 10 bases between them. This CDR3 is 15 amino acids long. Germline CDR1 and CDR2: LNHDA and SQIVND (reference sequence). The CDR3 region is CASSIDSAGQETQYF. The CDR3 DNA is TGTGCCAGTAGTATAGATAGCGCAGGTCAAGAGACCCAGTACTTC.

The genes are TRBV23-1 and TRBJ2-3; 14 bases are a match to TRBD2. TRBV23-1 carries the ORF label, with uncertain function. The length of the CDR3 is 18 residues. J gave up 0 bases and V 4 bases, and 6 bases lay outside the gene matches. This chain's CDR3 is CASSPGLAGGQSTDTQYF. The CDR3 nucleotides read TGCGCCAGCAGTCCCGGACTAGCGGGAGGCCAAAGCACAGATACGCAGTATTTT.

With respect to this clone: Additional DNA sequences in this sample encode the identical CDR3. The rearrangement joins TRBV6-5 to TRBJ1-4, with a possible D match to TRBD1 (5 bases). Germline V gene data show CDR1 as MNHEY and CDR2 as SVGAGI. This CDR3 has 14 amino acids. V was shortened by 2 bases and J by 8 bases, with 12 bases between the two germline ends. In DNA form, the CDR3 reads TGTGCCAGCAGTTACGGCCAGGGTGACGAAAAACTGTTTTTT. Protein: CASSYGQGDEKLFF.

This chain connects TRBV6-1 to TRBJ2-5, with 9 bases lining up with TRBD2. Germline CDR1 reads MNHNS; CDR2 reads SASEGT. The CDR3 spans 16 residues. The J segment lost 4 bases and the V segment lost 4 bases, leaving 10 bases of the junction unmatched. Here the CDR3 DNA reads TGTGCCAGCAGTGGTGGGCTAGCGGGACTTTCAGAGACCCAGTACTTC. It encodes CASSGGLAGLSETQYF.

The CDR3 sequence: CASSVGTGFGQPQHF. In nucleotides, the CDR3 is TGTGCCAGCAGTGTCGGGACAGGGTTCGGTCAGCCCCAGCATTTT. The V and J genes are TRBV6-1 and TRBJ1-5; 9 bases are shared with TRBD1. The germline CDR1 and CDR2 sequences are MNHNS and SASEGT. The V and J ends lost 4 bases and 6 bases, in that order; junction bases with no gene match: 7. This CDR3 comprises 15 residues.